This T cell receptor (beta chain) originates from a study of shared clonotypes between healthy human individuals. Turning to the study itself: Sampling drew on donors who were two women and three men aged 18 to 49.

Bulk PBMC genomic DNA spanned ten immunoSEQ deep plates. TCRdb's copy holds only in-frame clones and misses some; the assay was immunoSEQ multiplex PCR. The sample records about 460,000 clones, roughly 80% being singletons. The V gene's germline CDR1 is KGHSH and CDR2 LQKENI. The CDR3 sequence is 15 residues long. With V trimmed by 3 bases and J by 1 base, 5 bases remained unmatched. The chain links TRBV18 to TRBJ2-7, with 8 bases aligning to TRBD2. This sequence was found in a woman aged 40-49 years in good health. Some clones in this sample may be carry-over from other donors' samples. The sample taken for sequencing was PBMCs. The CDR3 region has the DNA TGTGCCAGCTCACCCCCGGGACTAGTATCCTACGAGCAGTACTTC. Its translation: CASSPPGLVSYEQYF.